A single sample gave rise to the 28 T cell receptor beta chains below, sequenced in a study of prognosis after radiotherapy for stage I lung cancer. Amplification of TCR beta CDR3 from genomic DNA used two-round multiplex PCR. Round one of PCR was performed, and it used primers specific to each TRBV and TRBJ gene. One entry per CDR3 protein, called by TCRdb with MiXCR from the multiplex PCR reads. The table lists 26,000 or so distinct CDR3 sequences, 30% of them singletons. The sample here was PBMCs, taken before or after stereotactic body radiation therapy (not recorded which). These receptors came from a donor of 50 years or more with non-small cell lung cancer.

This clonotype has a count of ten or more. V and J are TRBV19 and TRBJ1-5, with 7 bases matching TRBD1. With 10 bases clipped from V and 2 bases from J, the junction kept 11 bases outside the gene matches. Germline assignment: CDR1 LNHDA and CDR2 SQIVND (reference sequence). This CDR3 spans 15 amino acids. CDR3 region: CATADRQEGNQPQHF. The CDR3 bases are TGTGCCACCGCGGACAGGCAGGAGGGCAATCAGCCCCAGCATTTT.

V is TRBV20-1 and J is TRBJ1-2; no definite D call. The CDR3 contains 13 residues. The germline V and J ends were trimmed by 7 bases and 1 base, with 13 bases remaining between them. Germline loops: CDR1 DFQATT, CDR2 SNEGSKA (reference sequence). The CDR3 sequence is CSVPAADNYGYTF. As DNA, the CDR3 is TGCAGTGTTCCAGCGGCAGATAACTATGGCTACACCTTC.

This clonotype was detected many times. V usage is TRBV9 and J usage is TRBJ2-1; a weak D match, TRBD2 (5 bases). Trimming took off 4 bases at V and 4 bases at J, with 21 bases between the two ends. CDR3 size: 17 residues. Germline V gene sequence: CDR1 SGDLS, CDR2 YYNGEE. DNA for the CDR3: TGTGCCAGCAGCCCGGAGGCGGACCAAAACATTTACAATGAGCAGTTCTTC. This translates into CASSPEADQNIYNEQFF.

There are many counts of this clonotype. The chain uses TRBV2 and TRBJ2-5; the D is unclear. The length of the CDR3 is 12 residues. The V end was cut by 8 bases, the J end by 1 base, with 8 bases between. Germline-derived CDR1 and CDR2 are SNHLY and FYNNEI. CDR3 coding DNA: TGTGCCAGCGCGGCTGGCCAAGAGACCCAGTACTTC. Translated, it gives CASAAGQETQYF.

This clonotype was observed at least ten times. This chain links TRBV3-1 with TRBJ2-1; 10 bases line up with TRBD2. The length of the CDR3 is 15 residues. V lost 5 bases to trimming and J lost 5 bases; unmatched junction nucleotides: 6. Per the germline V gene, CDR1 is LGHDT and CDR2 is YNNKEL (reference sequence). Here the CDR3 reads CASSASGRVHNEQFF. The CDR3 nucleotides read TGTGCCAGCAGCGCCAGCGGGAGGGTCCACAATGAGCAGTTCTTC.

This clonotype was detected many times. The CDR3 nucleotides are TGTGCCAGCAGCCCCAGAGCGGGGGATTACACCGGGGAGCTGTTTTTT. This gives the protein CASSPRAGDYTGELFF. V is TRBV9 and J is TRBJ2-2, with 8 bases matching TRBD2. The CDR3 totals 16 residues. The J segment lost 3 bases and the V segment lost 4 bases, leaving 8 bases of the junction unmatched. Germline V gene lookup returns CDR1 SGDLS and CDR2 YYNGEE.

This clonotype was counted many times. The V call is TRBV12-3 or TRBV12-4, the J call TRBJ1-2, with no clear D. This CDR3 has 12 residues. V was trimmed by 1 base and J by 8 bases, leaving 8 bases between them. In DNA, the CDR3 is TGTGCCAGCAGTTTAGTGACGGGCGGCTACACCTTC. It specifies CASSLVTGGYTF.

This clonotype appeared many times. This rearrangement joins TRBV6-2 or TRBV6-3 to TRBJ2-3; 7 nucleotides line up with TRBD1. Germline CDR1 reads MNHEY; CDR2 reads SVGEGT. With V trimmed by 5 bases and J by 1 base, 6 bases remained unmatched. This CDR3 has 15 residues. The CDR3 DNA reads TGTGCCAGCAGTCACAGGGGAGTCCGCACAGATACGCAGTATTTT. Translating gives CASSHRGVRTDTQYF.

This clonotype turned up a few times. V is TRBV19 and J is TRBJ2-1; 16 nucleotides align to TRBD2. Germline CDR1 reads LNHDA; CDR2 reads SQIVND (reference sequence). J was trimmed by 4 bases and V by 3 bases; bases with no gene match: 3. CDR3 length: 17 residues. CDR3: CASSMGTSGRAYNEQFF. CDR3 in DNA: TGTGCCAGTAGTATGGGGACTAGCGGGAGGGCATACAATGAGCAGTTCTTC. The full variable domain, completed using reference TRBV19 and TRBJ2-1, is DGGITQSPKYLFRKEGQNVTLSCEQNLNHDAMYWYRQDPGQGLRLIYYSQIVNDFQKGDIAEGYSVSREKKESFPLTVTSAQKNPTAFYLCASSMGTSGRAYNEQFFGPGTRLTVL.

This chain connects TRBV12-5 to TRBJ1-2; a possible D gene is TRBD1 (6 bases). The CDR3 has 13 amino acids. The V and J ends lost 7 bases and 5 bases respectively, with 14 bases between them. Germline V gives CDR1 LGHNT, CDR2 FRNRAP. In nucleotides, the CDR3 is TGTGCTAGTGTTTCCGCCAGGGGTTATGGCTACACCTTC. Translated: CASVSARGYGYTF.

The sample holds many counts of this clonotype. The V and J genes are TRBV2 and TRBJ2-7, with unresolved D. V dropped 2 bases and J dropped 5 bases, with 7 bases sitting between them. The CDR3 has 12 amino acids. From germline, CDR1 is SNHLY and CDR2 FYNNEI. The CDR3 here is CASSELEDEQYF. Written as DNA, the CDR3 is TGTGCCAGCAGTGAACTAGAGGACGAGCAGTACTTC.

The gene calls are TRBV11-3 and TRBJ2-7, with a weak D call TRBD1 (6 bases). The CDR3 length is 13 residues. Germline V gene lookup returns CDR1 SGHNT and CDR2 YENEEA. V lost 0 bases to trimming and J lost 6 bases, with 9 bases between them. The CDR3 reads CASSLDPDSEQYF. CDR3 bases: TGTGCCAGCAGCTTAGATCCGGACAGCGAGCAGTACTTC.

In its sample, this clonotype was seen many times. The CDR3 is CASSTVGQGGSNQPQHF. The DNA of the CDR3 is TGTGCCAGTAGTACCGTTGGACAGGGAGGATCCAATCAGCCCCAGCATTTT. The chain has TRBV19 and TRBJ1-5; 8 nucleotides line up with TRBD1. Trimming removed 4 bases from V and 3 bases from J; junction bases left unmatched: 11. The CDR3 length is 17 residues. Germline V gene sequence: CDR1 LNHDA, CDR2 SQIVND (reference sequence).

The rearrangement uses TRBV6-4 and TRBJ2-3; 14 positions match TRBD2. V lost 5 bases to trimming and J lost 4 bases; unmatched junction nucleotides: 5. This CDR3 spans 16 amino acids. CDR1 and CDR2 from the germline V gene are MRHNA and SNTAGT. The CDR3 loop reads CASSYEGLAGADTQYF. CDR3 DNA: TGTGCCAGCAGTTACGAGGGACTAGCGGGAGCAGATACGCAGTATTTT.

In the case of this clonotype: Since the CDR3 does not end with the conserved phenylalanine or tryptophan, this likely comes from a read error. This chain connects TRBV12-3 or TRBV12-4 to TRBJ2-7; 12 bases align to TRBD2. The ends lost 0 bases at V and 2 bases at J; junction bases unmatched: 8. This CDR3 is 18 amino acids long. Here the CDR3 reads CASSLARATSGRTYEQYL. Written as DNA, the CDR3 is TGTGCCAGCAGTTTAGCGCGGGCTACTAGCGGGAGGACCTACGAGCAGTACCTC.

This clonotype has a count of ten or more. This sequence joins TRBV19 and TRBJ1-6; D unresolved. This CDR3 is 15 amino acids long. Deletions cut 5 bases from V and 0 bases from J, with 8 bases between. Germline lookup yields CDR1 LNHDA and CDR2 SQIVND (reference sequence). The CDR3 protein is CASSGVSSYNSPLHF. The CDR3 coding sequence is TGTGCCAGTAGTGGGGTGAGCTCCTATAATTCACCCCTCCACTTT. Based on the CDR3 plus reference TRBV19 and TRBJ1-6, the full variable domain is DGGITQSPKYLFRKEGQNVTLSCEQNLNHDAMYWYRQDPGQGLRLIYYSQIVNDFQKGDIAEGYSVSREKKESFPLTVTSAQKNPTAFYLCASSGVSSYNSPLHFGNGTRLTVT.

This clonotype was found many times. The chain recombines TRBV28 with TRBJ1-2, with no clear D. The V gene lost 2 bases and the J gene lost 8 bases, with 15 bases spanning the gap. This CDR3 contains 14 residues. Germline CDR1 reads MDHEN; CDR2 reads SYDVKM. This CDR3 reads CASSLGRSIGGYTF. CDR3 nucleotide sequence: TGTGCCAGCAGTTTAGGGCGGTCCATTGGAGGCTACACCTTC.

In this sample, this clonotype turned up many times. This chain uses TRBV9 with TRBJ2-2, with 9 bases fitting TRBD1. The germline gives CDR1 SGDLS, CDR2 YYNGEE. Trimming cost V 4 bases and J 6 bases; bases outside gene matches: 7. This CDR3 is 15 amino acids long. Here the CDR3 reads CASSQGTGWAGELFF. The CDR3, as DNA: TGTGCCAGCAGCCAAGGGACAGGGTGGGCCGGGGAGCTGTTTTTT.

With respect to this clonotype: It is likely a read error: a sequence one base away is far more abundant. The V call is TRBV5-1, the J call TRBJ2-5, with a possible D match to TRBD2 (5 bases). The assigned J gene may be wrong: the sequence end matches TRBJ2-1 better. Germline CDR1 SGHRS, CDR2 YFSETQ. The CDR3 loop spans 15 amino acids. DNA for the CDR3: TGCGCCAGCAGCTTGCAGGATAGCGTCGACAATGAGCAGTTCTTC. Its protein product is CASSLQDSVDNEQFF.

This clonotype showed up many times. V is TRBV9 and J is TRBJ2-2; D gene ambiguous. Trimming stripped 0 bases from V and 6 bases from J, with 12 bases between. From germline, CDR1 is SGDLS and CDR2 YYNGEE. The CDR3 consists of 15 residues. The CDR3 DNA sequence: TGTGCCAGCAGCGTAGCTGGGGTGTCTGCCGGGGAGCTGTTTTTT. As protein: CASSVAGVSAGELFF.

The CDR3 bases are TGCGCCAGCAGGATATCCATGGGGGACTACGAGCAGTACTTC. Its translation is CASRISMGDYEQYF. The chain has TRBV5-1 and TRBJ2-7, with D tentatively TRBD1 or TRBD2 (5 bases each). The V gene lost 5 bases and the J gene lost 3 bases, with 15 bases spanning the gap. The length of the CDR3 is 14 residues. Germline loops: CDR1 SGHRS, CDR2 YFSETQ.

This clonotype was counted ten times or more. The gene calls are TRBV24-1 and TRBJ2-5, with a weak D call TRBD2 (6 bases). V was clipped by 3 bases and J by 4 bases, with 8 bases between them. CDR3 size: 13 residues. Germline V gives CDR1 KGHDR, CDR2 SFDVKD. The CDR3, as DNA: TGTGCCACCAGTGATGGGGGGACAGAGACCCAGTACTTC. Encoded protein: CATSDGGTETQYF.

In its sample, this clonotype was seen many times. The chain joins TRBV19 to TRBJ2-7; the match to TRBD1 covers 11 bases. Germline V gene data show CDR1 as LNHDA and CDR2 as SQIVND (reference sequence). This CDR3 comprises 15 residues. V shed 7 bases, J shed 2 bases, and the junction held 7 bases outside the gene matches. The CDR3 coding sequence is TGTGCCAGTACTTCTGGGACAGGGGGAACCTACGAGCAGTACTTC. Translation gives CASTSGTGGTYEQYF. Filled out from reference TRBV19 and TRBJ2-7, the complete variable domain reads DGGITQSPKYLFRKEGQNVTLSCEQNLNHDAMYWYRQDPGQGLRLIYYSQIVNDFQKGDIAEGYSVSREKKESFPLTVTSAQKNPTAFYLCASTSGTGGTYEQYFGPGTRLTVT.

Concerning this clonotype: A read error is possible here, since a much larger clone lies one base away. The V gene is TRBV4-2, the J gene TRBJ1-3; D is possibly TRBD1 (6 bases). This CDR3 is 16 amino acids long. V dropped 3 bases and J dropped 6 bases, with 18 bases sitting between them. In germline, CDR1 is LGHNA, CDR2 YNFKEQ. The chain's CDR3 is CASSQSIGQGINTIYF. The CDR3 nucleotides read TGTGCCAGCAGCCAGTCAATCGGGCAGGGGATAAACACCATATATTTT.

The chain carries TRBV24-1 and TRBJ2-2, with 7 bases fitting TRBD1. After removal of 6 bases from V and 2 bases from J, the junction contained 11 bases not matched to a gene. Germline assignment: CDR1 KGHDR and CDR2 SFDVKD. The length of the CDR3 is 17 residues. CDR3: CATSYSPGTDNTGELFF. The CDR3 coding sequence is TGTGCCACCAGTTATTCCCCCGGGACAGATAACACCGGGGAGCTGTTTTTT.

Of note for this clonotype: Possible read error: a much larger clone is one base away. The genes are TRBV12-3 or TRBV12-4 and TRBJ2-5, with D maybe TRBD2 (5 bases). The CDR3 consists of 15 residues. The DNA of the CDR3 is TGTGCCAGCAGTTTATTATCGGGGATTGAAGATACCCAGTACTTC. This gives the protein CASSLLSGIEDTQYF.

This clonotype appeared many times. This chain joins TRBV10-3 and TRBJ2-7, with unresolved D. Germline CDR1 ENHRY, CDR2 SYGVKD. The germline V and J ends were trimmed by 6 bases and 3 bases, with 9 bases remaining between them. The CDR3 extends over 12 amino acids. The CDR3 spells CAISREDYEQYF. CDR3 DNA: TGTGCCATCAGCCGAGAAGACTACGAGCAGTACTTC.

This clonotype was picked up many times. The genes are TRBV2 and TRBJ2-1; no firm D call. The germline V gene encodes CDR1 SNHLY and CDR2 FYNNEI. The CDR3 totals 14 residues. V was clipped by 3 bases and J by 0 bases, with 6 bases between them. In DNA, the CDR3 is TGTGCCAGCAGTGAGTCGATCTCCTACAATGAGCAGTTCTTC. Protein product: CASSESISYNEQFF.